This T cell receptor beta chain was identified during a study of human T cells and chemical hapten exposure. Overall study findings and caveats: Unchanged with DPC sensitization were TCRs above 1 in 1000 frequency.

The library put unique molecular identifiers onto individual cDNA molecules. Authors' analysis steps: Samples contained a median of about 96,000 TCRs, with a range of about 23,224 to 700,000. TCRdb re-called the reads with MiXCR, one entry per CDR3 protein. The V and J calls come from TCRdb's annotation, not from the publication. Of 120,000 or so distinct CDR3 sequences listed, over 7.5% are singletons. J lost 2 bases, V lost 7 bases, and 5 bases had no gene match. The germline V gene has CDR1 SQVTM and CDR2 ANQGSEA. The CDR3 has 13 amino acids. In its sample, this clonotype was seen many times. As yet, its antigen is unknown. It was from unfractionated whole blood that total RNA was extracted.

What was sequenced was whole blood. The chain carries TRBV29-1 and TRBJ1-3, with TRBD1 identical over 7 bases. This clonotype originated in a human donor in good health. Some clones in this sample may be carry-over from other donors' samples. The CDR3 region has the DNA TGCAGCGCAGTCACAGGGGCTGGAAACACCATATATTTT. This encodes CSAVTGAGNTIYF.